This is a list of T cell receptor beta chains from one sample in a study of blood T cells in healthy people across ages. Each CDR3 protein is one row after TCRdb ran MiXCR on the 5' RACE reads. There are approximately 2,000,000 distinct CDR3 sequences in the sample; 30% to 40% occur only once, and 23% lies in the top ten. The sequenced sample was blood. These receptors were taken from a human donor in good health. The CDR3 runs from the conserved cysteine through the conserved F or W. A D gene is named only where the DNA matches it firmly. Clone size is given for some rows only: seen once, a few or many times, or a class if the clone is expanded.

J gene	D gene	V gene	clone size	CDR3 protein	CDR3 DNA
TRBJ1-1	TRBD1	TRBV25-1	few	CASIPMKGTGGGLSEAFF	TGTGCCAGCATCCCCATGAAAGGGACAGGGGGCGGGTTGTCTGAAGCTTTCTTT
TRBJ1-1	-	TRBV4-3	-	CASSQRTSRAEAFF	TGCGCCAGCAGCCAACGGACATCCAGAGCCGAAGCTTTCTTT
TRBJ2-3	-	TRBV10-3	-	CAIREKQDTQYF	TGTGCCATCAGGGAGAAACAAGATACGCAGTATTTT
TRBJ2-6	TRBD1	TRBV3-1	-	CASSGQGIGGANVLTF	TGTGCCAGCAGCGGACAGGGGATCGGTGGGGCCAACGTCCTGACTTTC
TRBJ2-4	-	TRBV29-1	many	CSVANRVVEYF	TGCAGCGTCGCGAACAGGGTTGTTGAGTACTTC
TRBJ2-7	TRBD1	TRBV3-1	-	CASSQGVSGQGAHEQYF	TGTGCCAGCAGCCAAGGCGTTTCAGGACAGGGGGCCCACGAGCAGTACTTC
TRBJ2-1	-	TRBV20-1	-	CSARERAGGIDPAQFF	TGCAGTGCTAGAGAGCGGGCAGGAGGGATCGATCCTGCGCAGTTCTTC
TRBJ2-5	-	TRBV7-2	-	CASSLIRTNQETQYF	TGTGCCAGCAGCTTAATACGGACTAACCAAGAGACCCAGTACTTC
TRBJ1-2	TRBD1	TRBV12-3/TRBV12-4	-	CASSSDLDRGHGYTF	TGTGCCAGCAGTTCGGACCTGGACAGGGGCCATGGCTACACCTTC
TRBJ1-2	-	TRBV18	few	CASSPGDGRGYTF	TGTGCCAGCTCACCAGGGGACGGCAGAGGCTACACCTTC
TRBJ2-3	TRBD1	TRBV5-1	many	CASSLDRGGDTQYF	TGCGCCAGCAGCTTGGACAGGGGCGGGGATACGCAGTATTTT
TRBJ1-5	-	TRBV7-2	few	CASALVGPGQPQHF	TGTGCCAGCGCCCTGGTGGGTCCGGGTCAGCCCCAGCATTTT
TRBJ2-6	TRBD2	TRBV14	-	CASSLRAGGPGANVLTF	TGTGCCAGCAGCCTCCGGGCGGGGGGACCTGGGGCCAACGTCCTGACTTTC
TRBJ1-4	TRBD1	TRBV12-3/TRBV12-4	-	CASSFGQVVNEKLFF	TGTGCCAGCAGTTTTGGACAGGTGGTCAATGAGAAACTGTTTTTT
TRBJ2-1	TRBD1	TRBV29-1	-	CSVGTDYEQFF	TGCAGCGTCGGGACAGACTACGAGCAGTTCTTC
TRBJ2-7	TRBD1	TRBV5-1	-	CASSLGQDHGEQYF	TGCGCCAGCAGCCTGGGACAGGACCATGGCGAGCAGTACTTC
TRBJ2-1	-	TRBV4-2	-	CASSQNFVQETQFF	TGTGCCAGCAGCCAGAATTTCGTCCAAGAGACCCAGTTCTTC
TRBJ2-7	-	TRBV6-6	few	CASRGQGPSYEQYF	TGTGCCAGCCGTGGCCAGGGACCCTCCTACGAGCAGTACTTC
TRBJ2-6	-	TRBV10-3	many	CAISAGVSGANVLTF	TGTGCCATCAGTGCCGGTGTTTCTGGGGCCAACGTCCTGACTTTC
TRBJ2-5	TRBD2	TRBV20-1	-	CSADISGGRETQYF	TGCAGTGCTGATATATCGGGGGGGCGAGAGACCCAGTACTTC
TRBJ2-7	-	TRBV6-5	few	CASSWDRTGLPKSHEQYF	TGTGCCAGCAGTTGGGACCGAACAGGCCTCCCGAAAAGCCACGAGCAGTACTTC
TRBJ1-1	-	TRBV20-1	-	CSAHDTGMNTEAFF	TGCAGTGCGCACGATACAGGGATGAACACTGAAGCTTTCTTT
TRBJ1-4	-	TRBV12-3/TRBV12-4	-	CASSFEGRSGKLFF	TGTGCCAGCAGTTTCGAAGGGAGGTCTGGAAAACTGTTTTTT
TRBJ2-7	-	TRBV20-1	once	CSALPGNTNAEQYF	TGCAGTGCTCTACCCGGGAACACCAATGCCGAGCAGTACTTC
TRBJ1-1	-	TRBV20-1	few	CSATWGSEAFF	TGCAGTGCTACGTGGGGATCTGAAGCTTTCTTT